This T cell receptor beta chain was sequenced for a study of cytomegalovirus exposure and HLA in healthy donors (dated by TCRdb to between 2016 and 2019). In the study overall: According to a later analysis, one platform produced both the 100 to 150 validation repertoires and the 670 or so repertoires of the first cohort. The study aimed to test whether cataloging public T cell receptors could reveal signatures of past pathogen exposure. A separate validation cohort of over a hundred different subjects was used in addition to the 666-subject first cohort. To predict cytomegalovirus infection status, the study brought together high-throughput TCR immunosequencing, statistical association of individual TCRs with disease status, and machine learning. The research as a whole found: The authors suggested that the approach could potentially be extended to other disease states and immunological phenotypes. In both the original and validation cohorts, the classifier was reported to diagnose cytomegalovirus status with high specificity and sensitivity. Most TCR sequences were observed very rarely across donors, whereas some public TCRs were present in many individuals. Of the cluster scores, 90% to 95% were above 0 in a later analysis, which found that TCRs clustered in the first cohort also tended to co-occur in the 120 validation repertoires. Three of the identified cytomegalovirus-associated TCR beta chains were confirmed in vitro to be specific for cytomegalovirus antigens. A total of about 180 TCR beta chains were listed by the study as associated with cytomegalovirus. A later analysis lacked HLA typing for the validation cohort, so it scored co-occurrence in that cohort across all 120 repertoires.

Library preparation used the immunoSEQ multiplex PCR assay. As for the authors' bioinformatics: A statistical classification framework was built for diagnosing cytomegalovirus status from the catalog of TCR beta chain sequences. Here the immuneACCESS table is served through TCRdb, limited to in-frame sequences with V and J called. Missing clones are a known gap in these copies; in checked studies unresolved V genes cover under half, and the rest lacks a known reason. Clone size and V and J calls were adopted from that table, with D and trimming inferred from the DNA. This sample has 55,000 to 70,000 clones in its table, and roughly nine tenths of those were observed once. The top ten clones comprise 3% to 3.5% of the sample. The donors belonged to the validation cohort of approximately 130 subjects, which was separate from the roughly 670-subject first cohort. Trimming costs V 4 bases and J 2 bases, and their ends lie 14 bases apart. The CDR3 starts with the cysteine, ends with the phenylalanine, and has 15 residues. Only the CDR3 DNA stays, 45 bases, in frame from base 1. CDR1 and CDR2, per the germline V gene, are MNHEY and SVGAGI.

With regard to this clone: No antigen is known for it. No much larger clonotype is one base removed from it; base qualities were not supplied.

The receptor's source is a man between 18 and 29 years old in good health and CMV-seronegative. This receptor chain uses TRBV6-5 and TRBJ2-5, and TRBD2 may be the D gene, going by 6 matching bases. The sample taken for sequencing was PBMCs. CDR3 region: CASSWSRTIQETQYF. The DNA sequence is as follows: TGTGCCAGCAGTTGGTCCAGGACTATACAAGAGACCCAGTACTTC.